This record looks at one T cell receptor (beta chain) sequence and its context. The data derive from a study of blood T cell repertoires in COVID-19. Here immunoSEQ multiplex PCR was the method, and the copy in TCRdb shows in-frame clones only, minus some. The sample records about 400,000 clones, about 90% being singletons. Germline CDR1 and CDR2: SGHRS and YFSETQ. The CDR3 consists of 15 residues. With 4 bases removed from V and 4 bases from J, the gap between germline ends came to 17 bases. The material sequenced was PBMCs or T cells enriched from blood (not recorded which). The rearrangement uses TRBV5-1 and TRBJ1-2, with a possible D match to TRBD1 (5 bases). This clonotype was obtained from a woman aged 30 to 39 who had recovered from COVID-19. The CDR3 nucleotides read TGCGCCAGCAGCCCTCGGTCAGGGAACAGCTATGGCTACACCTTC. Translated, it gives CASSPRSGNSYGYTF.